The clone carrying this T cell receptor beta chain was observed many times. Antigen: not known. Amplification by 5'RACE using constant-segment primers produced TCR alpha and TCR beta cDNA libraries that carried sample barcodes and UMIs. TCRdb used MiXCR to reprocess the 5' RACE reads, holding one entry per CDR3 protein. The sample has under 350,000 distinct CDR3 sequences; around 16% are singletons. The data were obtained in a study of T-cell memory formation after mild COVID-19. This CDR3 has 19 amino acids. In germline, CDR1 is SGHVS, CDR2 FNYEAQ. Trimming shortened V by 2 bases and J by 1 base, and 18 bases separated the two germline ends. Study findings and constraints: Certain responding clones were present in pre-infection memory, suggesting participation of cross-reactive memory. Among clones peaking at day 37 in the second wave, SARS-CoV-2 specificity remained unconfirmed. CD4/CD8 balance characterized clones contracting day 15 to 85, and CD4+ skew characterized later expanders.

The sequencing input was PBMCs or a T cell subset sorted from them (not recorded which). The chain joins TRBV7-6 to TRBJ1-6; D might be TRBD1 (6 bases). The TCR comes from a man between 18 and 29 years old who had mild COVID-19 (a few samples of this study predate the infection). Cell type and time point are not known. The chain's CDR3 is CASSLKSQGLRSYNSPLHF. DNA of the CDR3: TGTGCCAGCAGCTTAAAGTCGCAGGGGCTGAGGTCCTATAATTCACCCCTCCACTTT.